This T cell receptor (beta chain) was sequenced during a study of technical replicates of blood from a handful of donors. Germline trimming cut 3 bases from V and 7 bases from J; bases unmatched to any gene: 7. Germline V gene lookup returns CDR1 MGHDK and CDR2 SYGVNS. The CDR3 loop spans 15 amino acids. The method was immunoSEQ multiplex PCR; TCRdb's version includes in-frame clones alone and lacks a portion of them. The table has about 89,000 clones, over 85% seen once. Material: T cells isolated from PBMCs. This TCR was sampled from a human donor in good health. The chain carries TRBV25-1 and TRBJ1-4; 8 bases align to TRBD1. The CDR3 DNA reads as TGTGCCAGCAGTGACCCGACAGGGGCGGGTGAAAAACTGTTTTTT. It codes for CASSDPTGAGEKLFF.